This T cell receptor beta chain was observed in a study of T cells in Graves' hyperthyroidism and ophthalmopathy. For the study at large: Staff took peripheral blood when the initial diagnosis was made, before any treatment began.

For this clonotype: A clone one base away is much larger, so this may be a read error.

The source material, RNA transcripts, was used to amplify TCR beta CDR3 regions. An initial round of RT-PCR targeting the TCR CDR3 relied on the HTBI primer set. A single record per CDR3 protein comes from TCRdb applying MiXCR to the multiplex PCR reads. The sample consists of under 350,000 distinct CDR3 sequences, about 18% of them appearing once. This CDR3 has 14 amino acids. Graves' hyperthyroidism without ophthalmopathy progression within 18 months was termed stable. This clonotype originated in a woman in her 50s with Graves' hyperthyroidism. The chain joins TRBV12-3 or TRBV12-4 to TRBJ1-1; perhaps TRBD1 as D (5 bases). Source material: blood. The CDR3 protein is CANSLGPGGTEAFF. The CDR3 region has the DNA TGTGCCAACAGTTTGGGGCCTGGGGGAACTGAAGCTTTCTTT.